One and the same sample provided the 30 T cell receptor beta chains below, sequenced in a study of blood T cell repertoires in COVID-19. Generated by immunoSEQ multiplex PCR, the TCRdb table keeps only in-frame clones and is missing some. The repertoire holds about 140,000 clones, about three quarters seen once, with less than 2% in the top ten. Sample: peripheral blood. These receptors all stem from a woman in her sixties or seventies with acute or convalescent COVID-19.

This chain uses TRBV27 with TRBJ1-2; weak D call: TRBD1 (5 bases). Trimming took off 5 bases at V and 5 bases at J, with 15 bases between the two ends. Germline CDR1 MNHEY, CDR2 SMNVEV (reference sequence). The CDR3 runs 14 residues. CDR3 amino acids: CASSPNRLWYGYTF. The CDR3, as DNA: TGTGCCAGCAGTCCAAACAGGCTTTGGTATGGCTACACCTTC.

A remark on this clone: The junction differs from germline at one of its ends, possibly a read error. The J gene is TRBJ1-1, the V gene TRBV30, with D hard to call. The germline gives CDR1 GTSNPN, CDR2 SVGIG (reference sequence). There are 11 residues in the CDR3. In DNA form, the CDR3 reads TGTGCCTGGAGTGACACCCCTTCTGCAGGCTTT. It translates to CAWSDTPSAGF.

The J gene is TRBJ2-2, the V gene TRBV12-3 or TRBV12-4; the D gene is possibly TRBD2 (5 bases). V was shortened by 7 bases and J by 5 bases, with 11 bases between the two germline ends. The CDR3 has 13 amino acids. CDR3 residues: CASIKEVTGELFF. The CDR3 DNA is TGTGCCAGCATCAAGGAGGTTACCGGGGAGCTGTTTTTT.

The chain is built from TRBV28 and TRBJ2-3; 10 nucleotides align to TRBD2. From germline, CDR1 is MDHEN and CDR2 SYDVKM. The trim removed 5 bases at V and 6 bases at J, leaving 8 bases unmatched. The CDR3 has 15 amino acids. The CDR3 region is CASSSSGRISDTQYF. Written as DNA, the CDR3 is TGTGCCAGCAGTAGTAGCGGGAGGATTTCGGATACGCAGTATTTT.

The V and J genes are TRBV6-5 and TRBJ1-2, with 9 nucleotides matching TRBD1. V shed 2 bases and J 8 bases; nucleotides not matched to a gene: 12. The germline gives CDR1 MNHEY, CDR2 SVGAGI. The length of the CDR3 is 16 residues. CDR3 sequence reads: CASSYETGQGVGGYTF. As DNA, the CDR3 is TGTGCCAGCAGTTACGAGACGGGACAGGGTGTAGGCGGCTACACCTTC.

The chain links TRBV28 to TRBJ2-5, with 9 bases identical to TRBD1. Germline values: CDR1 MDHEN, CDR2 SYDVKM. The V gene end was trimmed by 6 bases and the J gene end by 1 base; junction bases not matched to a gene: 0. The CDR3 is made up of 13 amino acids. CDR3 DNA sequence: TGTGCCAGCAGGACAGGGGGCCAAGAGACCCAGTACTTC. It specifies CASRTGGQETQYF. Based on the CDR3 plus reference TRBV28 and TRBJ2-5, the full variable domain is DVKVTQSSRYLVKRTGEKVFLECVQDMDHENMFWYRQDPGLGLRLIYFSYDVKMKEKGDIPEGYSVSREKKERFSLILESASTNQTSMYLCASRTGGQETQYFGPGTRLLVL.

The chain uses TRBV19 and TRBJ2-7; 11 nucleotides agree with TRBD1. Germline V gene data show CDR1 as LNHDA and CDR2 as SQIVND (reference sequence). The V gene end was trimmed by 2 bases and the J gene end by 3 bases; junction bases not matched to a gene: 6. CDR3 length: 16 residues. The CDR3 DNA follows: TGTGCCAGTAGTATACGCGGACAGGGGGCTCGCTACGAGCAGTACTTC. This codes for CASSIRGQGARYEQYF.

The chain joins TRBV19 to TRBJ2-1; the D gene is possibly TRBD2 (6 bases). This CDR3 contains 15 residues. Trimming stripped 1 base from V and 7 bases from J, with 14 bases between. Germline V gene sequence: CDR1 LNHDA, CDR2 SQIVND (reference sequence). Written as DNA, the CDR3 is TGTGCCAGTAGTATAGTACGGGGGAGGAGGAATGAGCAGTTCTTC. Translation: CASSIVRGRRNEQFF.

This clone has more than one count but fewer than ten. The chain is built from TRBV28 and TRBJ1-1; the D gene is possibly TRBD1 (6 bases). The CDR3 extends over 15 amino acids. CDR1 MDHEN and CDR2 SYDVKM come from the germline V gene. The V gene lost 5 bases and the J gene lost 3 bases, with 16 bases spanning the gap. CDR3 DNA: TGTGCCAGCAGTCTCAGGGGCGAGGGGGACACTGAAGCTTTCTTT. Translation gives CASSLRGEGDTEAFF.

This chain connects TRBV10-3 to TRBJ1-5; 10 bases fit TRBD1. The CDR3 loop spans 15 amino acids. The V and J ends lost 6 bases and 1 base, in that order; junction bases with no gene match: 3. Germline V lookup: CDR1 ENHRY, CDR2 SYGVKD. The CDR3 is CAISRQGASNQPQHF. The CDR3 bases are TGTGCCATCAGCAGACAGGGGGCCAGCAATCAGCCCCAGCATTTT.

The rearrangement joins TRBV10-2 to TRBJ2-5, with D tentatively TRBD2 (6 bases). Trimming stripped 7 bases from V and 4 bases from J, with 19 bases between. From germline, CDR1 is WSHSY and CDR2 SAAADI. The CDR3 is made up of 15 amino acids. DNA for the CDR3: TGCGCCAGCAAGGCCAGACTAGGAGAACGAGAGACCCAGTACTTC. It yields the protein CASKARLGERETQYF.

The chain couples TRBV27 to TRBJ1-5, with TRBD1 matching 7 bases. The CDR3 is 15 residues long. V was clipped by 6 bases and J by 9 bases; unmatched bases: 14. Germline values: CDR1 MNHEY, CDR2 SMNVEV (reference sequence). CDR3 in amino acids: CASSSAGTALLPQHF. The CDR3 coding sequence is TGTGCCAGCAGCTCAGCTGGGACAGCTCTTTTGCCCCAGCATTTT.

The gene calls are TRBV5-1 and TRBJ2-5, with D possibly being TRBD1 (5 bases). V lost 0 bases, J lost 9 bases, and 12 bases lay in between. The germline V gene has CDR1 SGHRS and CDR2 YFSETQ. The CDR3 contains 13 residues. The CDR3 DNA reads TGCGCCAGCAGCTTGGCCAACCCCAGGGCCCAGTACTTC. The encoded protein is CASSLANPRAQYF. The full variable domain, completed using reference TRBV5-1 and TRBJ2-5, is KAGVTQTPRYLIKTRGQQVTLSCSPISGHRSVSWYQQTPGQGLQFLFEYFSETQRNKGNFPGRFSGRQFSNSRSEMNVSTLELGDSALYLCASSLANPRAQYFGPGTRLLVL.

The genes are TRBV18 and TRBJ1-3; D is possibly TRBD1 (5 bases). CDR3 size: 14 residues. Per the germline V gene, CDR1 is KGHSH and CDR2 is LQKENI. V was shortened by 6 bases and J by 4 bases, with 13 bases between the two germline ends. This chain's CDR3 is CASSSGGEGNTIYF. CDR3 sequence (DNA): TGTGCCAGCTCGTCGGGAGGGGAAGGAAACACCATATATTTT.

This chain uses TRBV14 with TRBJ2-7, with D unclear. The CDR3 sequence is 10 residues long. The germline V gene has CDR1 SGHDN and CDR2 FVKESK. The V end lost 2 bases, the J end lost 13 bases, and 9 bases lay between the germline ends. The CDR3 sequence: CASSQIFLYF. The CDR3, as DNA: TGTGCCAGCAGCCAAATCTTCCTTTACTTC. Drawing the rest from reference TRBV14 and TRBJ2-7, the complete variable domain is EAGVTQFPSHSVIEKGQTVTLRCDPISGHDNLYWYRRVMGKEIKFLLHFVKESKQDESGMPNNRFLAERTGGTYSTLKVQPAELEDSGVYFCASSQIFLYFGPGTRLTVT.

V is TRBV30 and J is TRBJ1-6; the match to TRBD1 covers 10 bases. CDR3 length: 13 residues. V lost 3 bases, J lost 9 bases, and 2 bases stayed unmatched. The V gene's germline CDR1 is GTSNPN and CDR2 SVGIG (reference sequence). The CDR3 reads CAWRDRGVSPLHF. The DNA of the CDR3 is TGTGCCTGGAGGGACAGGGGGGTTTCACCCCTCCACTTT.

This clone has only one observation. Given a much more abundant clone one base away, this may be a read error. The sample carries other DNA sequences with the same CDR3. The chain carries TRBV18 and TRBJ2-3; D gene ambiguous. Trimming removed 3 bases from V and 4 bases from J, with 14 bases in between. This CDR3 is 15 amino acids long. CDR1 and CDR2 (germline): KGHSH, LQKENI. The CDR3 region is CASSPSTSNADTQYF. CDR3 DNA: TGTGCCAGCTCACCGAGTACTTCTAACGCAGATACGCAGTATTTT.

CDR3 sequence (DNA): TGTGCCAGTAGTATCGGACGGGAAACTGAGCAGTTCTTC. Translated: CASSIGRETEQFF. The chain has TRBV19 and TRBJ2-1; D possibly corresponds to TRBD2 (5 bases). Germline-derived CDR1 and CDR2 are LNHDA and SQIVND (reference sequence). The CDR3 sequence is 13 residues long. The V gene lost 3 bases and the J gene lost 9 bases, with 12 bases spanning the gap.

This rearrangement joins TRBV6-5 to TRBJ2-1; no definite D call. Between the trimmed V and J ends, which lost 6 bases and 8 bases, there was a span of 14 bases. Germline assignment: CDR1 MNHEY and CDR2 SVGAGI. This CDR3 contains 13 residues. CDR3 nucleotide sequence: TGTGCCAGCAGCTCTTATTCCTCCGATGAGCAGTTCTTC. It codes for CASSSYSSDEQFF.

The J gene is TRBJ1-2, the V gene TRBV27; D gene ambiguous. This CDR3 contains 13 residues. Germline CDR1 and CDR2: MNHEY and SMNVEV (reference sequence). Trimming removed 8 bases from V and 6 bases from J, with 16 bases in between. This chain's CDR3 is CASLGLLGDGYTF. The CDR3 DNA sequence: TGTGCCAGCCTAGGACTCCTAGGTGATGGCTACACCTTC.

This chain connects TRBV10-2 to TRBJ2-5; TRBD2 agrees at 8 bases. The junction had 5 bases not matched to a gene; V was cut back by 6 bases and J by 5 bases. Germline loops: CDR1 WSHSY, CDR2 SAAADI. The CDR3 loop spans 13 amino acids. CDR3 residues: CASRDSGTETQYF. CDR3 DNA: TGCGCCAGCAGGGATAGCGGGACCGAGACCCAGTACTTC.

The V gene is TRBV6-5, the J gene TRBJ2-7; 9 bases line up with TRBD2. Germline lookup yields CDR1 MNHEY and CDR2 SVGAGI. The V gene end was trimmed by 6 bases and the J gene end by 4 bases; junction bases not matched to a gene: 4. The CDR3 has 13 amino acids. The DNA of the CDR3 is TGTGCCAGCAGGGGGACTAGCAAGTACGAGCAGTACTTC. Its protein product is CASRGTSKYEQYF.

In its sample, this clone was seen once. The CDR3 loop is CASSEIREQAYQPQHF. CDR3 coding DNA: TGTGCCAGCAGTGAAATTAGGGAACAGGCATATCAGCCCCAGCATTTT. This chain connects TRBV6-1 to TRBJ1-5; D is perhaps TRBD1 (5 bases). There are 16 residues in the CDR3. Per the germline V gene, CDR1 is MNHNS and CDR2 is SASEGT. V was cut by 2 bases and J by 5 bases, with 16 bases left in between.

The rearrangement links TRBV28 to TRBJ1-2; D is unclear. The V end lost 6 bases, the J end lost 5 bases, and 7 bases lay between the germline ends. Germline CDR1 and CDR2: MDHEN and SYDVKM. There are 11 residues in the CDR3. The CDR3 nucleotides read TGTGCCAGCAGCTACGGGTATGGCTACACCTTC. It specifies CASSYGYGYTF.

This clone was picked up a small number of times. The chain links TRBV5-6 to TRBJ1-2; maybe TRBD1 (5 bases). The V end lost 3 bases, the J end lost 8 bases, and 26 bases lay between the germline ends. The CDR3 spans 17 residues. CDR1 is SGHDT, CDR2 YYEEEE, per germline. The CDR3 region is CASSYPRVLGREGGYTF. CDR3 coding DNA: TGTGCCAGCAGCTACCCCCGAGTCCTTGGCAGGGAGGGGGGCTACACCTTC.

The chain couples TRBV19 to TRBJ1-5; TRBD1 aligns across 7 bases. The junction had 3 bases not matched to a gene; V was cut back by 4 bases and J by 6 bases. This CDR3 region has 13 residues. CDR1 is LNHDA and CDR2 is SQIVND in the germline V gene (reference sequence). The CDR3 spells CASSRQGTQPQHF. CDR3 DNA sequence: TGTGCCAGTAGTAGACAGGGAACTCAGCCCCAGCATTTT. Supplemented by reference TRBV19 and TRBJ1-5, the full variable domain reads DGGITQSPKYLFRKEGQNVTLSCEQNLNHDAMYWYRQDPGQGLRLIYYSQIVNDFQKGDIAEGYSVSREKKESFPLTVTSAQKNPTAFYLCASSRQGTQPQHFGDGTRLSIL.

V is TRBV11-2 and J is TRBJ1-2; D gene uncertain. CDR1 and CDR2 (germline): SGHAT, FQNNGV. V was shortened by 1 base and J by 4 bases, with 13 bases between the two germline ends. This CDR3 has 15 residues. The CDR3 DNA is TGTGCCAGCAGCTTAGGTGGCTCAAATCCCTATGGCTACACCTTC. Its translation is CASSLGGSNPYGYTF.

The chain is built from TRBV28 and TRBJ1-5, with TRBD1 identical over 8 bases. CDR1 and CDR2 (germline): MDHEN, SYDVKM. The CDR3 is 15 amino acids. The junction had 12 bases not matched to a gene; V was cut back by 10 bases and J by 4 bases. In nucleotides, the CDR3 is TGTGCCACCAAGTTTGGGGGACAGGAAAATCAGCCCCAGCATTTT. As protein: CATKFGGQENQPQHF.

This clone was counted a single time. The CDR3 protein is CSVENAVGQGAEYGYTF. The CDR3 region has the DNA TGCAGCGTTGAAAACGCAGTGGGACAGGGGGCGGAATATGGCTACACCTTC. The chain combines TRBV29-1 with TRBJ1-2; 12 nucleotides line up with TRBD1. This CDR3 spans 17 amino acids. The trim removed 2 bases at V and 5 bases at J, leaving 12 bases unmatched. CDR1 SQVTM and CDR2 ANQGSEA come from the germline V gene.

The sample holds many counts of this clone. The chain joins TRBV4-1 to TRBJ2-1; D perhaps matches TRBD2 (6 bases). V lost 1 base, J lost 4 bases, and 11 bases lay in between. This CDR3 is 15 amino acids long. CDR1 is MGHRA, CDR2 YSYEKL, per germline. CDR3 sequence (DNA): TGCGCCAGCAGCCAAGTCGGCGGGATTTACAATGAGCAGTTCTTC. Translation gives CASSQVGGIYNEQFF.